Below, 29 T cell receptor beta chains from the same sample are listed, as sequenced in a study of molecular identifiers for immune sequencing clone quantification. TCRdb independently ran MiXCR on the PCR reads; one entry per CDR3 protein. The data contain some 580,000 distinct CDR3 sequences, about 25% of them singletons. The specimen was naive CD8+ T cells from blood, with Jurkat cell RNA spiked in. Described subset: FACS-sorted CD8+CD4-CCR7+CD45RA+ naive T cells. The receptor set was obtained from a human donor in good health. Some libraries in this study had Jurkat cell RNA spiked in.

This clonotype was seen ten or more times. This chain uses TRBV6-5 with TRBJ2-5; 8 positions match TRBD1. There are 14 residues in the CDR3. The germline V gene has CDR1 MNHEY and CDR2 SVGAGI. After removal of 5 bases from V and 5 bases from J, the junction contained 7 bases not matched to a gene. CDR3 protein: CASSQTGDAETQYF. For the CDR3, the DNA is TGTGCCAGCAGTCAGACAGGGGATGCGGAGACCCAGTACTTC.

The sample holds a few counts of this clonotype. J is TRBJ2-2 and V is TRBV19, with D possibly being TRBD1 (5 bases). Germline CDR1 and CDR2: LNHDA and SQIVND (reference sequence). Trimming removed 7 bases from V and 5 bases from J, with 14 bases in between. The CDR3 covers 14 residues. CDR3 loop: CASNRARGTGELFF. DNA for the CDR3: TGTGCCAGTAATAGGGCAAGGGGAACCGGGGAGCTGTTTTTT.

In this sample, this clonotype turned up a few times. V and J are TRBV3-1 and TRBJ2-7, with TRBD2 matching 8 bases. V was pared by 4 bases and J by 10 bases, with 15 bases of the junction left unmatched. Germline V gene data show CDR1 as LGHDT and CDR2 as YNNKEL (reference sequence). This CDR3 is built from 15 residues. CDR3 loop: CASSLRRTSFEDQYF. CDR3 sequence (DNA): TGTGCCAGCAGCCTCAGACGGACTAGCTTCGAGGACCAGTACTTC.

This clonotype was seen ten or more times. The J gene is TRBJ2-3, the V gene TRBV14; D is undetermined. The CDR3 consists of 13 residues. Germline-derived CDR1 and CDR2 are SGHDN and FVKESK. V shed 1 base and J shed 4 bases, with 6 bases lying between them. The CDR3 nucleotides read TGTGCCAGCAGCCAAGTTCCGCCAGATACGCAGTATTTT. Protein sequence: CASSQVPPDTQYF.

Notes on this clonotype: One junction end disagrees with the germline gene, perhaps due to a read error. The chain uses TRBV4-3 and TRBJ1-4; no clear D. The CDR3 runs to 15 residues. Germline lookup yields CDR1 LGHNA and CDR2 YSLEER. DNA for the CDR3: TGCGCCAGCAGCCAAGATCCCTCTCCGGCTGAAAAACTGATTTTT. Protein sequence: CASSQDPSPAEKLIF.

The V and J genes are TRBV3-1 and TRBJ2-1; 12 bases are a match to TRBD2. The CDR3 loop spans 19 amino acids. Germline loops: CDR1 LGHDT, CDR2 YNNKEL (reference sequence). With V trimmed by 3 bases and J by 7 bases, 16 bases remained unmatched. The CDR3 sequence: CASSQARPGLAGFRNEQFF. The CDR3 DNA sequence: TGTGCCAGCAGCCAGGCGCGCCCCGGACTAGCGGGGTTCAGGAATGAGCAGTTCTTC.

This clonotype was seen just once. This chain uses TRBV10-2 with TRBJ2-7; weak D call: TRBD2 (5 bases). The V gene's germline CDR1 is WSHSY and CDR2 SAAADI. Trimming removed 7 bases at V and 9 bases at J, with 13 bases between. The CDR3 loop spans 11 amino acids. CDR3 DNA: TGCGCCAGCAACCAAGGTGGAGGGCAGTACTTC. This sequence encodes CASNQGGGQYF.

This clonotype has at least ten counts. The genes are TRBV5-5 and TRBJ2-5; D possibly corresponds to TRBD2 (6 bases). The CDR3 consists of 15 residues. Germline CDR1 SGHKS, CDR2 YYEKEE (reference sequence). V lost 4 bases to trimming and J lost 4 bases, with 17 bases between them. CDR3 in DNA: TGTGCCAGCAGCCTAGGGGACTGGGGAGGAGAGACCCAGTACTTC. This gives the protein CASSLGDWGGETQYF.

This clonotype was observed at least ten times. The rearrangement links TRBV12-3 or TRBV12-4 to TRBJ2-7; a possible D gene is TRBD2 (5 bases). This CDR3 is built from 12 residues. Trimming took off 5 bases at V and 3 bases at J, with 8 bases between the two ends. The CDR3 coding sequence is TGTGCCAGCAGTACGGGGAACTACGAGCAGTACTTC. Translating gives CASSTGNYEQYF.

This clonotype has a single count. A much larger clone differs by one base, so this may be a read error. The gene calls are TRBV11-2 and TRBJ2-5; D is undetermined. This CDR3 region has 12 residues. Germline assignment: CDR1 SGHAT and CDR2 FQNNGV. CDR3 protein: CASSKYQETRYF. Written as DNA, the CDR3 is TGTGCCAGCAGCAAGTACCAAGAGACCCGGTACTTC. Supplemented by reference TRBV11-2 and TRBJ2-5, the full variable domain reads EAGVAQSPRYKIIEKRQSVAFWCNPISGHATLYWYQQILGQGPKLLIQFQNNGVVDDSQLPKDRFSAERLKGVDSTLKIQPAKLEDSAVYLCASSKYQETRYFGPGTRLLVL.

This chain connects TRBV19 to TRBJ1-5; D ambiguous. In germline, CDR1 is LNHDA, CDR2 SQIVND (reference sequence). CDR3 length: 15 residues. Trimming shortened V by 6 bases and J by 4 bases, and 16 bases separated the two germline ends. The CDR3 nucleotides are TGTGCCAGTAGCTCCAGGATCGGTGGGAATCAGCCCCAGCATTTT. Its translation: CASSSRIGGNQPQHF.

The sample holds one count of this clonotype. Being one base from a much bigger clone, this may be a read error. The chain recombines TRBV29-1 with TRBJ2-7, with D perhaps matching TRBD1 or TRBD2 (5 bases each). Germline V CDR1 and CDR2: SQVTM, ANQGSEA. The V end lost 4 bases, the J end lost 3 bases, and 16 bases lay between the germline ends. CDR3 size: 14 residues. CDR3 DNA sequence: TGCAGCGTTGGTTTCGGGACCCTGAGCTACGAGCAGTACTTC. Amino acid sequence: CSVGFGTLSYEQYF.

At least ten counts were recorded for this clonotype. CDR3 loop: CAISDETGVNEQFF. The CDR3 DNA reads TGTGCCATCAGTGATGAGACAGGGGTGAATGAGCAGTTCTTC. The chain has TRBV10-3 and TRBJ2-1, with TRBD1 identical over 8 bases. Germline CDR1 is ENHRY and CDR2 is SYGVKD. The CDR3 is 14 residues long. Trimming cost V 3 bases and J 7 bases; bases outside gene matches: 5.

As to this clonotype: A single base separates this from a much larger clone, so it may be a read error. J is TRBJ2-1 and V is TRBV29-1; no definite D call. Germline V gene lookup returns CDR1 SQVTM and CDR2 ANQGSEA. This CDR3 has 10 amino acids. The CDR3 reads CSVVSLEQCF. DNA for the CDR3: TGCAGCGTTGTCTCTCTTGAGCAGTGCTTC.

The chain is built from TRBV11-2 and TRBJ2-1; 8 nucleotides line up with TRBD1. This CDR3 contains 16 residues. The germline gives CDR1 SGHAT, CDR2 FQNNGV. The trim removed 1 base at V and 4 bases at J, leaving 6 bases unmatched. CDR3 DNA: TGTGCCAGCAGCTTAGGTCCGGGACAGGCTTACAATGAGCAGTTCTTC. This sequence encodes CASSLGPGQAYNEQFF.

This clonotype was observed a few times. The V call is TRBV20-1, the J call TRBJ2-1; D ambiguous. V was trimmed by 0 bases and J by 7 bases, leaving 7 bases between them. This CDR3 comprises 12 residues. CDR1 and CDR2 from the germline V gene are DFQATT and SNEGSKA (reference sequence). The CDR3 protein is CSARDSGNEQFF. DNA for the CDR3: TGCAGTGCTAGAGACTCTGGGAATGAGCAGTTCTTC.

Comments on this clonotype: One end of the junction varies from germline; a read error may be responsible. The J gene is TRBJ2-7, the V gene TRBV20-1; D gene ambiguous. Germline values: CDR1 DFQATT, CDR2 SNEGSKA (reference sequence). The CDR3 has 14 amino acids. CDR3 sequence reads: CNAIGLERSYEQYF. The CDR3 region has the DNA TGCAATGCTATAGGCCTGGAGCGCTCCTACGAGCAGTACTTC.

In regard to this clonotype: Since a much larger clone is just one base distant, this may be a read error. The genes are TRBV9 and TRBJ2-3; 8 bases match TRBD2. The CDR3 sequence is 16 residues long. Per germline, CDR1 SGDLS and CDR2 YYNGEE. The CDR3 is CDSSVGSGDFTDTQYF. Written as DNA, the CDR3 is TGTGACAGCAGCGTAGGTAGCGGGGATTTCACAGATACGCAGTATTTT.

There are a few counts of this clonotype. The V and J genes are TRBV27 and TRBJ1-2, with 7 bases that match TRBD1. The V gene's germline CDR1 is MNHEY and CDR2 SMNVEV (reference sequence). This CDR3 region has 13 residues. Trimming at V came to 3 bases and at J to 8 bases, leaving 6 bases not matched to a gene. In DNA, the CDR3 is TGTGCCAGCAGTTTTCAGGGGGATGGGGGCTACACCTTC. Translated, it gives CASSFQGDGGYTF.

This chain joins TRBV7-9 and TRBJ2-7, with 9 bases aligning to TRBD2. CDR3 length: 15 residues. V shed 5 bases and J 5 bases; nucleotides not matched to a gene: 10. CDR1 and CDR2 from the germline V gene are SEHNR and FQNEAQ (reference sequence). The CDR3 reads CASSQPGLAENEQYF. The DNA for the CDR3 is TGTGCCAGCAGCCAACCGGGACTAGCAGAAAACGAGCAGTACTTC.

As regards this clonotype: It is likely a read error, because the conserved phenylalanine at the end of the CDR3 is missing. This chain connects TRBV7-9 to TRBJ2-7; D not certain. Trimming removed 6 bases at V and 6 bases at J, with 12 bases between. The CDR3 length is 12 residues. Germline CDR1 reads SEHNR; CDR2 reads FQNEAQ (reference sequence). The chain's CDR3 is CASSLGPGEQYL. CDR3 DNA sequence: TGTGCCAGCAGTCTCGGACCGGGCGAGCAGTACCTC.

As for this clonotype: Possible read error: a much larger clone is one base away. The rearrangement joins TRBV30 to TRBJ2-7; perhaps TRBD2 as D (5 bases). Germline CDR1 is GTSNPN and CDR2 is SVGIG (reference sequence). CDR3 length equals 14 residues. V lost 0 bases and J lost 6, with 15 bases in between. CDR3 region: CAWSVLSAVSEQYF. As DNA, the CDR3 is TGTGCCTGGAGTGTACTTAGCGCAGTAAGCGAGCAGTACTTC.

This clonotype was seen only a few times. Possible read error: a much larger clone is one base away. Here the CDR3 reads CAGSPRGHTEAFF. The DNA for the CDR3 is TGCGCCGGCAGCCCCAGGGGCCACACTGAAGCTTTCTTT. This rearrangement joins TRBV5-1 to TRBJ1-1; TRBD1 is a possible D gene (6 bases). Germline CDR1 is SGHRS and CDR2 is YFSETQ. The CDR3 totals 13 residues.

This chain uses TRBV20-1 with TRBJ2-1, with D possibly being TRBD2 (6 bases). The V and J ends lost 5 bases and 10 bases respectively, with 21 bases between them. CDR1 and CDR2 (germline): DFQATT, SNEGSKA (reference sequence). This CDR3 is built from 14 residues. DNA for the CDR3: TGCAGTGCTGGACTCCTTTCCGGGACTCGCGAGCAGTTCTTC. Translated, it gives CSAGLLSGTREQFF.

This chain uses TRBV4-3 with TRBJ1-2; TRBD1 matches 10 bases. Germline V gives CDR1 LGHNA, CDR2 YSLEER. V lost 4 bases, J lost 4 bases, and 6 bases stayed unmatched. This CDR3 has 15 amino acids. The chain's CDR3 is CASSPDRGNFYGYTF. The DNA of the CDR3 is TGCGCCAGCAGCCCGGACAGGGGGAATTTCTATGGCTACACCTTC.

This chain joins TRBV9 and TRBJ1-5; D gene uncertain. V lost 7 bases to trimming and J lost 7 bases, with 15 bases between them. Per germline, CDR1 SGDLS and CDR2 YYNGEE. The CDR3 is 13 amino acids. CDR3 sequence (DNA): TGTGCCAGCGCCCCGGGGAACAAACAGCCCCAGCATTTT. Protein product: CASAPGNKQPQHF.

The CDR3 spells CATSDDEASSYNEQFF. For the CDR3, the DNA is TGTGCCACCAGTGATGATGAGGCGAGCTCCTACAATGAGCAGTTCTTC. The chain joins TRBV24-1 to TRBJ2-1, with unresolved D. Looked up from germline, CDR1 is KGHDR and CDR2 is SFDVKD. V was clipped by 3 bases and J by 0 bases, with 11 bases between them. This CDR3 is 16 amino acids long.

In its sample, this clonotype was seen many times. This rearrangement joins TRBV5-5 to TRBJ1-2; the D is unclear. Germline lookup yields CDR1 SGHKS and CDR2 YYEKEE (reference sequence). The CDR3 is made up of 15 amino acids. V shed 6 bases and J shed 4 bases, with 19 bases lying between them. The CDR3 DNA reads TGTGCCAGCACAAACGGACTGAAGAATCTCTATGGCTACACCTTC. It is translated as CASTNGLKNLYGYTF.

As regards this clonotype: A much bigger clone sits one base away, suggesting this may be a read error. The CDR3 bases are TGTGCCAGCAGCTCCGGAAGCTCTCTCTACGAGCAGTACTTC. As protein: CASSSGSSLYEQYF. J is TRBJ2-7 and V is TRBV5-6, with D uncertain. Between the trimmed V and J ends, which lost 3 bases and 3 bases, there was a span of 13 bases. Germline V gene sequence: CDR1 SGHDT, CDR2 YYEEEE. This CDR3 comprises 14 residues.